The 21 T cell receptor beta chains reported below all come from one sample, sequenced in a study of shared clonotypes between healthy human individuals. Measured with immunoSEQ multiplex PCR; TCRdb has only the in-frame clones, and not every one. The profile shows some 1 million clones, around 76% of them singletons. Material: memory CD4+ T cells sorted from blood. Subset given: CD45RA-negative fraction. The origin of the receptors is a man aged 18 to 29 in good health.

The genes are TRBV25-1 and TRBJ2-5; D might be TRBD2 (6 bases). The CDR3 loop spans 17 amino acids. Germline V gene lookup returns CDR1 MGHDK and CDR2 SYGVNS. Trimming took 0 bases from V and 5 from J, leaving 19 bases between them. CDR3 DNA: TGTGCCAGCAGTGAATATCGCCCGGGGGTTAGTCTGGAGACCCAGTACTTC. This gives the protein CASSEYRPGVSLETQYF.

This chain links TRBV5-4 with TRBJ2-7; D tentatively fits TRBD1 or TRBD2 (6 bases each). The CDR3 loop spans 14 amino acids. V lost 0 bases, J lost 4 bases, and 11 bases lay in between. Germline V CDR1 and CDR2: SGHNT, YYREEE (reference sequence). CDR3 coding DNA: TGTGCCAGCAGCTTGGACGGGGGCAAGTACGAGCAGTACTTC. Translation gives CASSLDGGKYEQYF.

With regard to this clone: The sample has other DNA sequences that encode this CDR3 too. The chain carries TRBV7-2 and TRBJ2-7, with TRBD2 matching over 10 bases. The CDR3 spans 15 residues. The germline V gene encodes CDR1 SGHTA and CDR2 FQGNSA. The V segment lost 1 base and the J segment 4 bases; nucleotides outside the gene matches: 4. The CDR3 region is CASSLDLAGVYEQYF. Written as DNA, the CDR3 is TGTGCCAGCAGCTTAGATCTAGCGGGAGTGTACGAGCAGTACTTC.

This clone has more than one count but fewer than ten. The chain joins TRBV2 to TRBJ2-7, with 7 bases that match TRBD1. This CDR3 is built from 15 residues. Per germline, CDR1 SNHLY and CDR2 FYNNEI. The V segment lost 3 bases and the J segment 5 bases; nucleotides outside the gene matches: 10. The CDR3 here is CASSEGQFQGDEQYF. The DNA for the CDR3 is TGTGCCAGCAGTGAGGGACAGTTTCAGGGGGACGAGCAGTACTTC.

The chain has TRBV5-6 and TRBJ1-1, with a weak D call TRBD1 (5 bases). There are 13 residues in the CDR3. Germline V gene sequence: CDR1 SGHDT, CDR2 YYEEEE. Trimming removed 4 bases from V and 1 base from J, with 8 bases in between. CDR3 sequence reads: CASSRDGNTEAFF. CDR3 in DNA: TGTGCCAGCAGCCGGGACGGGAACACTGAAGCTTTCTTT.

The CDR3 nucleotides are TGTGCCAGCAGGCGAACTAGCGCTAGCTCCTACAATGAGCAGTTCTTC. It codes for CASRRTSASSYNEQFF. The chain is built from TRBV7-9 and TRBJ2-1; 7 positions agree with TRBD2. CDR1 and CDR2 from the germline V gene are SEHNR and FQNEAQ (reference sequence). The CDR3 is made up of 16 amino acids. V dropped 6 bases and J dropped 0; count of bases not matched to a gene: 8.

This clone was seen once. V and J are TRBV18 and TRBJ2-7, with 11 bases matching TRBD1. The length of the CDR3 is 13 residues. The V segment lost 3 bases and the J segment 6 bases; nucleotides outside the gene matches: 1. Germline V CDR1 and CDR2: KGHSH, LQKENI. CDR3 in amino acids: CASSPGTGGEQYF. The CDR3 DNA reads TGTGCCAGCTCACCCGGGACAGGGGGCGAGCAGTACTTC.

V usage is TRBV7-2 and J usage is TRBJ1-2; D possibly corresponds to TRBD1 (5 bases). The V end was cut by 5 bases, the J end by 3 bases, with 22 bases between. The CDR3 is 17 residues long. Germline V CDR1 and CDR2: SGHTA, FQGNSA. In DNA, the CDR3 is TGTGCCAGCAGCCCAAGCGAGGGCGCCGAGGGGCACTATGGCTACACCTTC. It specifies CASSPSEGAEGHYGYTF.

As regards this clone: Other DNA sequences from this sample encode an identical CDR3 as well. The V and J genes are TRBV27 and TRBJ2-2; D gene unclear. The V gene's germline CDR1 is MNHEY and CDR2 SMNVEV (reference sequence). This CDR3 region has 14 residues. The V gene lost 3 bases and the J gene lost 2 bases, with 7 bases spanning the gap. CDR3 DNA: TGTGCCAGCAGTTTCAGGCGAAACACCGGGGAGCTGTTTTTT. Translation: CASSFRRNTGELFF.

The rearrangement joins TRBV7-8 to TRBJ1-6; no firm D call. Germline V gene sequence: CDR1 SGHVS, CDR2 FQNEAQ. V lost 0 bases and J 3 bases, leaving 6 bases between the germline ends. There are 15 residues in the CDR3. The CDR3, as DNA: TGTGCCAGCAGCTTAGCTCAGGTCTATAATTCACCCCTCCACTTT. Protein sequence: CASSLAQVYNSPLHF.

This clone turned up a few times. This chain connects TRBV4-1 to TRBJ2-7; D assignment may be TRBD1 or TRBD2 (5 bases each). Germline loops: CDR1 MGHRA, CDR2 YSYEKL. CDR3 length: 13 amino acids. Trimming shortened V by 4 bases and J by 2 bases, and 9 bases separated the two germline ends. The CDR3 loop reads CASSRGDAYEQYF. In DNA form, the CDR3 reads TGCGCCAGCAGCCGAGGGGATGCCTACGAGCAGTACTTC.

The chain combines TRBV21-1 with TRBJ1-4. TRBV21-1 constitutes a pseudogene. The length of the CDR3 is 15 residues. The CDR3 is CASSLSGHANEKLFF. The CDR3 DNA sequence: TGTGCCAGCAGCTTGTCGGGGCATGCTAATGAAAAACTGTTTTTT.

In regard to this clone: Other DNA sequences from this sample encode an identical CDR3 as well. The chain recombines TRBV5-4 with TRBJ2-5; 7 nucleotides agree with TRBD1. The CDR3 consists of 13 residues. Germline trimming cut 4 bases from V and 2 bases from J; bases unmatched to any gene: 2. Germline V gives CDR1 SGHNT, CDR2 YYREEE (reference sequence). The chain's CDR3 is CASSRDRQETQYF. CDR3 DNA sequence: TGTGCCAGCAGCCGGGACAGACAAGAGACCCAGTACTTC.

In regard to this clone: Other DNA sequences within the sample encode an identical CDR3. The V gene is TRBV27, the J gene TRBJ2-3, with D possibly TRBD2 on 6 matching bases. The V end lost 4 bases, the J end lost 2 bases, and 13 bases lay between the germline ends. The germline V gene encodes CDR1 MNHEY and CDR2 SMNVEV (reference sequence). The CDR3 is 15 residues long. The CDR3 sequence: CASSSPRDSTDTQYF. The CDR3 DNA follows: TGTGCCAGCAGTTCCCCAAGGGACTCCACAGATACGCAGTATTTT.

This chain links TRBV7-2 with TRBJ2-6; the D is unclear. Germline-derived CDR1 and CDR2 are SGHTA and FQGNSA. V lost 3 bases, J lost 0 bases, and 9 bases lay in between. The CDR3 length is 16 residues. The CDR3, as DNA: TGTGCCAGCAGCTTTCCCACACCCTCTGGGGCCAACGTCCTGACTTTC. This translates into CASSFPTPSGANVLTF.

The chain is built from TRBV18 and TRBJ1-5, with D hard to call. V dropped 4 bases and J dropped 1 base, with 14 bases sitting between them. The CDR3 runs to 16 residues. Germline assignment: CDR1 KGHSH and CDR2 LQKENI. CDR3 nucleotide sequence: TGTGCCAGCTCACGGGCCCCTGTCTCGAGCAATCAGCCCCAGCATTTT. Translating gives CASSRAPVSSNQPQHF.

Turning to this clone: Within the sample, other DNA sequences also encode this same CDR3. This rearrangement joins TRBV7-2 to TRBJ2-3; TRBD2 agrees at 7 bases. V was clipped by 1 base and J by 6 bases; unmatched bases: 4. The V gene's germline CDR1 is SGHTA and CDR2 FQGNSA. The CDR3 extends over 14 amino acids. The CDR3 coding sequence is TGTGCCAGCAGCTTAGGACTAGCCCCCGATACGCAGTATTTT. Protein: CASSLGLAPDTQYF. Looking up the rest from reference TRBV7-2 and TRBJ2-3 gives the full variable domain: GAGVSQSPSNKVTEKGKDVELRCDPISGHTALYWYRQSLGQGLEFLIYFQGNSAPDKSGLPSDRFSAERTGGSVSTLTIQRTQQEDSAVYLCASSLGLAPDTQYFGPGTRLTVL.

V gene TRBV9 combines with J gene TRBJ1-5; tentative D call: TRBD1 (5 bases). The CDR3 covers 20 residues. The V gene lost 3 bases and the J gene lost 0 bases, with 25 bases spanning the gap. Germline loops: CDR1 SGDLS, CDR2 YYNGEE. The CDR3 reads CASSGRGADSPPYSNQPQHF. The CDR3 DNA sequence: TGTGCCAGCAGCGGCCGGGGCGCCGATTCTCCCCCCTATAGCAATCAGCCCCAGCATTTT.

The CDR3 coding sequence is TGTGCCGGGAGGGTTGGCGGACGCACAGATACGCAGTATTTT. It specifies CAGRVGGRTDTQYF. The V gene is TRBV2, the J gene TRBJ2-3; TRBD2 aligns across 7 bases. CDR1 and CDR2 from the germline V gene are SNHLY and FYNNEI. The V segment lost 11 bases and the J segment 1 base; nucleotides outside the gene matches: 9. There are 14 residues in the CDR3.

V is TRBV7-9 and J is TRBJ1-3, with a weak D call TRBD1 (6 bases). CDR1 and CDR2 (germline): SEHNR, FQNEAQ (reference sequence). V lost 5 bases and J lost 2, with 16 bases in between. This CDR3 is built from 16 residues. The CDR3 reads CASSPGVFAAGNTIYF. DNA for the CDR3: TGTGCCAGCAGCCCAGGGGTCTTTGCAGCTGGAAACACCATATATTTT.

This clone was counted many times. This sequence joins TRBV7-2 and TRBJ2-1, with 10 nucleotides matching TRBD2. Germline V lookup: CDR1 SGHTA, CDR2 FQGNSA. This CDR3 is built from 14 residues. J was trimmed by 8 bases and V by 3 bases; bases with no gene match: 4. This chain's CDR3 is CASSFSGGRDEQFF. CDR3 sequence (DNA): TGTGCCAGCAGCTTTAGCGGGGGGCGGGATGAGCAGTTCTTC.